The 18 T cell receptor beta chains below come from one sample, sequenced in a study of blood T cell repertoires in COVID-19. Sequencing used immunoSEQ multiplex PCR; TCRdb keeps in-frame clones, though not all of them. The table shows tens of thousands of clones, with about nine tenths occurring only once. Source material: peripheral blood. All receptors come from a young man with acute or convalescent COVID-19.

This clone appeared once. The CDR3 DNA reads as TGTGCCAGCAGCTTAGGGACAGCCTCCTACGAGCAGTACTTC. This translates into CASSLGTASYEQYF. This sequence joins TRBV7-8 and TRBJ2-7, with D perhaps matching TRBD1 (6 bases). CDR1 and CDR2 (germline): SGHVS, FQNEAQ. The ends were cut back, 1 base at V and 0 bases at J, with 7 bases in the middle. The CDR3 runs to 14 residues.

CDR3 nucleotide sequence: TGTGCCAGTAGTACACAGGGAGCCCTTTATGGCTACACCTTC. Its protein product is CASSTQGALYGYTF. This chain links TRBV19 with TRBJ1-2; TRBD1 is a possible D gene (6 bases). With 4 bases removed from V and 5 bases from J, the gap between germline ends came to 14 bases. The V gene's germline CDR1 is LNHDA and CDR2 SQIVND (reference sequence). The CDR3 spans 14 residues.

The CDR3 DNA is TGTGCCAGCAGCGTAGATCCGGGGTTCATGAACACTGAAGCTTTCTTT. Translated, it gives CASSVDPGFMNTEAFF. The chain combines TRBV9 with TRBJ1-1; D gene ambiguous. The CDR3 contains 16 residues. The V gene's germline CDR1 is SGDLS and CDR2 YYNGEE. V lost 0 bases to trimming and J lost 0 bases, with 12 bases between them.

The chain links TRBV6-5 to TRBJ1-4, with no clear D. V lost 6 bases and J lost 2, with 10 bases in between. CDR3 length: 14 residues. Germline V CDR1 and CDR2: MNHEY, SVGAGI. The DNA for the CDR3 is TGTGCCAGCAGACCGACACCTACTAATGAAAAACTGTTTTTT. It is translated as CASRPTPTNEKLFF.

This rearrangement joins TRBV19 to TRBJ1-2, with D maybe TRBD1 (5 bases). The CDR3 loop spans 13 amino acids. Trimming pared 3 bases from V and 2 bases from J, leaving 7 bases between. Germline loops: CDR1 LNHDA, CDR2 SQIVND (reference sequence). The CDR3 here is CASSIGGNYGYTF. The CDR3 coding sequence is TGTGCCAGTAGTATTGGGGGGAACTATGGCTACACCTTC.

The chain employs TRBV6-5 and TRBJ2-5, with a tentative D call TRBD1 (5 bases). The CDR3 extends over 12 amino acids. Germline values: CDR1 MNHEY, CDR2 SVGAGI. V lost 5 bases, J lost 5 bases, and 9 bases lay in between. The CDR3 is CASSPNRETQYF. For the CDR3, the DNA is TGTGCCAGCAGTCCAAACAGGGAGACCCAGTACTTC.

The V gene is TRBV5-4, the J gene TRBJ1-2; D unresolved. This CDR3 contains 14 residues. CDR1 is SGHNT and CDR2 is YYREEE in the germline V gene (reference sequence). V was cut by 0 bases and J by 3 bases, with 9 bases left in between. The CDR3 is CASSLGPRYYGYTF. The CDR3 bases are TGTGCCAGCAGCTTGGGGCCCAGATACTATGGCTACACCTTC.

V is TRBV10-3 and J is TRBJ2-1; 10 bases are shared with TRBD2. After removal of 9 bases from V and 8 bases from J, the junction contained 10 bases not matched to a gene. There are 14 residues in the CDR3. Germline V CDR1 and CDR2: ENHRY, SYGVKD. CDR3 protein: CAIKPGLAIDEQFF. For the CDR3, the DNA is TGTGCCATTAAACCGGGACTAGCGATAGATGAGCAGTTCTTC.

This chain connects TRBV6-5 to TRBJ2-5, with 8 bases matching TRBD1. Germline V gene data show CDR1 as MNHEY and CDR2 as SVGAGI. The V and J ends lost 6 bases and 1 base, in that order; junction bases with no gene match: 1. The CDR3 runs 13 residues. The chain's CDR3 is CASRTGAQETQYF. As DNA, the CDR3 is TGTGCCAGCAGGACAGGGGCCCAAGAGACCCAGTACTTC.

The CDR3 region has the DNA TGTGCCAGCAGCTCGGGACTAGAGAGGGAGACCCAGTACTTC. This encodes CASSSGLERETQYF. This chain connects TRBV5-4 to TRBJ2-5; 8 bases align to TRBD2. CDR1 and CDR2 from the germline V gene are SGHNT and YYREEE (reference sequence). Losses at the gene ends were 3 bases for V and 5 bases for J; bases not matched to a gene: 6. This CDR3 is built from 14 residues.

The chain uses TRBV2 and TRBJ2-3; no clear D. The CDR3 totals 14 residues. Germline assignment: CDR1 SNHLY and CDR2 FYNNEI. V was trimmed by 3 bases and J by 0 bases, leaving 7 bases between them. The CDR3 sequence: CASSEAESTDTQYF. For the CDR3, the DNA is TGTGCCAGCAGTGAGGCGGAAAGCACAGATACGCAGTATTTT. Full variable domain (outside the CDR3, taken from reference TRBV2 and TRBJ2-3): EPEVTQTPSHQVTQMGQEVILRCVPISNHLYFYWYRQILGQKVEFLVSFYNNEISEKSEIFDDQFSVERPDGSNFTLKIRSTKLEDSAMYFCASSEAESTDTQYFGPGTRLTVL.

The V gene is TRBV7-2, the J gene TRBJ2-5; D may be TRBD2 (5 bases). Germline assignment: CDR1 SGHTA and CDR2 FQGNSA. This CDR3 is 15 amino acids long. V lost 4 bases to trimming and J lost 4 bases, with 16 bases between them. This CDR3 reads CASSSVGSMPETQYF. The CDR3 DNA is TGTGCCAGCAGCTCTGTGGGGAGTATGCCAGAGACCCAGTACTTC.

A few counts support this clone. The CDR3 protein is CASIRQGGLAEAFF. As DNA, the CDR3 is TGTGCCAGCATTCGACAGGGGGGTCTTGCTGAAGCTTTCTTT. The V gene is TRBV6-5, the J gene TRBJ1-1; 9 bases agree with TRBD1. The CDR3 consists of 14 residues. Germline values: CDR1 MNHEY, CDR2 SVGAGI. Germline trimming cut 7 bases from V and 6 bases from J; bases unmatched to any gene: 9.

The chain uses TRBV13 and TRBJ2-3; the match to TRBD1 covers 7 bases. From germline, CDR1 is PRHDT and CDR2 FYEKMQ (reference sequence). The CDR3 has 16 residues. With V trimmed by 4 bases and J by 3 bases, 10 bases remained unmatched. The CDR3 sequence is CASSSTGVGQTDTQYF. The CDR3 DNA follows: TGTGCCAGCAGCTCAACAGGGGTCGGGCAGACAGATACGCAGTATTTT.

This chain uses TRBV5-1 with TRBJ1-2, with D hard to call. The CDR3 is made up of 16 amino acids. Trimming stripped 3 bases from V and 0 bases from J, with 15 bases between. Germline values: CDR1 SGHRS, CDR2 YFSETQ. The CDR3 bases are TGCGCCAGCAGCTCACACCTCCAGGCCGCTAACTATGGCTACACCTTC. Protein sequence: CASSSHLQAANYGYTF.

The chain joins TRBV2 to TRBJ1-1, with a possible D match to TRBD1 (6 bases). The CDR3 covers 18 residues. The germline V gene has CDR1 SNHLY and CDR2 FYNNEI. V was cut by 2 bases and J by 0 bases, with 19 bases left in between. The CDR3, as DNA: TGTGCCAGCAGTGAAAGATACAGGGTATCTAGGATGAACACTGAAGCTTTCTTT. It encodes CASSERYRVSRMNTEAFF. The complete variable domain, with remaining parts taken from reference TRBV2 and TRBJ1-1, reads EPEVTQTPSHQVTQMGQEVILRCVPISNHLYFYWYRQILGQKVEFLVSFYNNEISEKSEIFDDQFSVERPDGSNFTLKIRSTKLEDSAMYFCASSERYRVSRMNTEAFFGQGTRLTVV.

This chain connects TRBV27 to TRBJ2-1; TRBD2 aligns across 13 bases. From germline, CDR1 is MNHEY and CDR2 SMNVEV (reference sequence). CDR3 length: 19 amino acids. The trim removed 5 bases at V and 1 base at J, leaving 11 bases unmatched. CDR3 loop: CASSGYGLAGAGSYNEQFF. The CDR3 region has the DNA TGTGCCAGCAGTGGATACGGACTAGCGGGAGCCGGGTCCTACAATGAGCAGTTCTTC.

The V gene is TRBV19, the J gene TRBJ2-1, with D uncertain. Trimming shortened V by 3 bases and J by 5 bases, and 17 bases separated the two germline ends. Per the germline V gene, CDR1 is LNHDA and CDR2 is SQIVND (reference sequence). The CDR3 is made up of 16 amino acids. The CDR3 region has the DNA TGTGCCAGTAGTATTTTGGGCCAGCAACAAGACAATGAGCAGTTCTTC. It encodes CASSILGQQQDNEQFF.